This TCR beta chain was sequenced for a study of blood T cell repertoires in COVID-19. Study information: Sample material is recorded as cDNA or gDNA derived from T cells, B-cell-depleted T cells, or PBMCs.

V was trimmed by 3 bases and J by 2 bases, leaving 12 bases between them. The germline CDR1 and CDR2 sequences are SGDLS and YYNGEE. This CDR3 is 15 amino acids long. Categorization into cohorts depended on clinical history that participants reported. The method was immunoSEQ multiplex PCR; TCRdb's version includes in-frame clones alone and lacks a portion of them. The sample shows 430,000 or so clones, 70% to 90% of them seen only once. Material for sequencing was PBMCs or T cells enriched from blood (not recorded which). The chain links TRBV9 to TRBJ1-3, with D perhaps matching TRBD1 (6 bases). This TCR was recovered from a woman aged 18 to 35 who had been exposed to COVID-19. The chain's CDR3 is CASSDRAGAGNTIYF. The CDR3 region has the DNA TGTGCCAGCAGCGATAGAGCAGGGGCTGGAAACACCATATATTTT. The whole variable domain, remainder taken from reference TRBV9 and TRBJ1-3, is DSGVTQTPKHLITATGQRVTLRCSPRSGDLSVYWYQQSLDQGLQFLIQYYNGEERAKGNILERFSAQQFPDLHSELNLSSLELGDSALYFCASSDRAGAGNTIYFGEGSWLTVV.